This T cell receptor (beta chain) comes out of a study of cytomegalovirus exposure and HLA in healthy donors. Overall study context: Ancestry clustering placed 81% of around 400 genotyped donors in the Caucasian-associated cluster. General study findings and limits: There was a cluster of highly shared sequence variants that was likely a sequencing artifact. Relative to equally common others, HLA-associated TCR beta chains showed greater clonal expansion in a later analysis. Later analysis demonstrated an association between a missense DCLRE1C variant and TCR beta V- and J-gene trimming.

With 60 Vbeta and 13 Jbeta primers, the PCR was carried out. Libraries were prepared by immunoSEQ multiplex PCR; TCRdb keeps only in-frame clonotypes and omits some of them. The data show approximately 150,000 clones, 80% to 85% seen once. As to this clone: Its specificity is not known.

Sequenced material: PBMCs. The sequence was obtained from a woman between 25 and 40 years old in good health and CMV-seronegative.

In DNA, the CDR3 is TGTGCCAGCAGCTACCAGACAGGGTATTCACCCCTCCACTTT. The encoded protein is CASSYQTGYSPLHF. This sequence joins TRBV27 and TRBJ1-6; 7 bases are shared with TRBD1. V was clipped by 6 bases and J by 8 bases; unmatched bases: 7. From germline, CDR1 is MNHEY and CDR2 SMNVEV (reference sequence). The CDR3 has 14 residues.